A single sample is the source of the 19 T cell receptor beta chains below, sequenced in a study of T cell repertoires in cytomegalovirus infection. Their antigens are not known. TCRdb reanalysed the reads using MiXCR and keeps one entry per CDR3 protein. The sample comprises about 570,000 distinct CDR3 sequences, around 40% of which are singletons, and 48% rests with the top ten. The source was cultured PBMCs, collected from culture after CMV antigen stimulation. The receptors were sampled from a human donor in good health (CMV status not recorded). Some clones in this sample may be carry-over from other donors' samples.

The sample holds a few counts of this clonotype. The rearrangement uses TRBV10-3 and TRBJ2-1; TRBD2 matches 11 bases. This CDR3 contains 17 residues. The V gene's germline CDR1 is ENHRY and CDR2 SYGVKD. The junction had 5 bases not matched to a gene; V was cut back by 2 bases and J by 2 bases. CDR3 bases: TGTGCCATCAGTGAGATAACTAGCGGGAGCACCTACAATGAGCAGTTCTTC. Translation: CAISEITSGSTYNEQFF.

V is TRBV7-2 and J is TRBJ2-6, with 10 bases matching TRBD2. V dropped 5 bases and J dropped 1; count of bases not matched to a gene: 8. The CDR3 loop spans 18 amino acids. The germline V gene has CDR1 SGHTA and CDR2 FQGNSA. The CDR3: CASSGRTSGWSGANVLTF. CDR3 bases: TGTGCCAGCAGCGGACGGACTAGCGGATGGTCTGGGGCCAACGTCCTGACTTTC.

V usage is TRBV7-2 and J usage is TRBJ2-3; 8 bases map to TRBD2. This CDR3 spans 17 amino acids. Germline V CDR1 and CDR2: SGHTA, FQGNSA. J lost 5 bases, V lost 5 bases, and 15 bases had no gene match. CDR3 in amino acids: CASSPGPGLEPQDTQYF. The CDR3 region has the DNA TGTGCCAGCAGCCCGGGCCCGGGACTAGAGCCCCAAGATACGCAGTATTTT.

The chain links TRBV20-1 to TRBJ2-2; 10 bases are a match to TRBD2. The V gene's germline CDR1 is DFQATT and CDR2 SNEGSKA (reference sequence). The V gene end was trimmed by 2 bases and the J gene end by 3 bases; junction bases not matched to a gene: 3. There are 15 residues in the CDR3. This CDR3 reads CSARRSGRDTGELFF. CDR3 bases: TGCAGTGCTAGACGGAGCGGGAGGGACACCGGGGAGCTGTTTTTT.

This clonotype was counted once. The chain couples TRBV6-1 to TRBJ1-2; D possibly corresponds to TRBD1 (5 bases). CDR1 is MNHNS and CDR2 is SASEGT in the germline V gene. V was cut by 3 bases and J by 4 bases, with 15 bases left in between. The CDR3 runs to 15 residues. CDR3 residues: CASSDGASLGYGYTF. The CDR3 nucleotides are TGTGCCAGCAGTGACGGGGCCTCTCTGGGCTATGGCTACACCTTC.

This clonotype was found many times. The V call is TRBV7-2, the J call TRBJ2-7, with a tentative D call TRBD2 (5 bases). Trimming left V 4 bases short and J 2 bases short, with 15 bases between. The germline CDR1 and CDR2 sequences are SGHTA and FQGNSA. This CDR3 comprises 15 residues. Written as DNA, the CDR3 is TGTGCCAGCAGCTCCGAGGCGGGTCGCCCCTACGAGCAGTACTTC. It is translated as CASSSEAGRPYEQYF.

This chain connects TRBV5-1 to TRBJ2-3; D unresolved. Trimming removed 4 bases at V and 4 bases at J, with 16 bases between. This CDR3 comprises 15 residues. Germline CDR1 is SGHRS and CDR2 is YFSETQ. CDR3 sequence reads: CASSTILGIADTQYF. The CDR3 DNA is TGCGCCAGCAGCACTATTTTGGGAATTGCAGATACGCAGTATTTT.

This chain uses TRBV27 with TRBJ2-7, with a tentative D call TRBD1 (6 bases). Trimming removed 2 bases at V and 4 bases at J, with 12 bases between. Germline CDR1 and CDR2: MNHEY and SMNVEV (reference sequence). The CDR3 has 14 residues. For the CDR3, the DNA is TGTGCCAGCAGTTTACTGAAAGGGGGATACGAGCAGTACTTC. Translation gives CASSLLKGGYEQYF.

This clonotype showed up many times. CDR3 residues: CASSLAIDTEAFF. CDR3 coding DNA: TGTGCCAGCAGCTTAGCGATTGATACTGAAGCTTTCTTT. This chain joins TRBV7-9 and TRBJ1-1; D is ambiguous. The CDR3 spans 13 residues. Germline V gives CDR1 SEHNR, CDR2 FQNEAQ (reference sequence). V shed 0 bases and J shed 5 bases, with 7 bases lying between them.

This clonotype was observed a few times. This rearrangement joins TRBV6-1 to TRBJ1-5; D is ambiguous. Per the germline V gene, CDR1 is MNHNS and CDR2 is SASEGT. The V end was cut by 2 bases, the J end by 12 bases, with 17 bases between. This CDR3 has 14 amino acids. DNA for the CDR3: TGTGCCAGCAGTGAAATGACCTTTCCAGTTCTCCAGCATTTT. Residues: CASSEMTFPVLQHF.

This clonotype was seen ten or more times. The V and J genes are TRBV7-2 and TRBJ1-5; the D gene is possibly TRBD1 (5 bases). CDR1 SGHTA and CDR2 FQGNSA come from the germline V gene. This CDR3 is built from 18 residues. V lost 5 bases and J lost 3, with 23 bases in between. The CDR3 DNA follows: TGTGCCAGCAGCGTGGGGGTCGGGACGTCCACATACAATCAGCCCCAGCATTTT. Its protein is CASSVGVGTSTYNQPQHF.

CDR3 residues: CASSPEFGDEQFF. Here the CDR3 DNA reads TGTGCCAGCTCACCAGAATTCGGCGATGAGCAGTTCTTC. The gene calls are TRBV18 and TRBJ2-1, with D unclear. Per the germline V gene, CDR1 is KGHSH and CDR2 is LQKENI. The V end was cut by 2 bases, the J end by 8 bases, with 10 bases between. The CDR3 runs 13 residues.

The V call is TRBV6-2 or TRBV6-3, the J call TRBJ2-4; a possible D gene is TRBD2 (6 bases). Trimming took off 6 bases at V and 0 bases at J, with 9 bases between the two ends. CDR1 and CDR2 (germline): MNHEY, SVGEGT. There are 14 residues in the CDR3. CDR3 region: CASREGPAKNIQYF. CDR3 nucleotide sequence: TGTGCCAGCAGGGAGGGGCCAGCCAAAAACATTCAGTACTTC.

The rearrangement uses TRBV7-8 and TRBJ2-7, with D perhaps TRBD1 or TRBD2 (5 bases each). Between the trimmed V and J ends, which lost 5 bases and 6 bases, there was a span of 17 bases. CDR3 length: 14 residues. In germline, CDR1 is SGHVS, CDR2 FQNEAQ. CDR3 sequence: CASSLSRAGAEQYF. CDR3 nucleotides: TGTGCCAGCAGCCTCTCTAGGGCCGGGGCCGAGCAGTACTTC.

This clonotype was seen a few times. The CDR3 here is CASSTKLTVYYGYTF. CDR3 nucleotides: TGTGCCAGTAGTACCAAACTGACAGTTTACTATGGCTACACCTTC. The rearrangement uses TRBV19 and TRBJ1-2, with D maybe TRBD1 (5 bases). Deletions cut 4 bases from V and 3 bases from J, with 15 bases between. Germline V gene lookup returns CDR1 LNHDA and CDR2 SQIVND (reference sequence). The CDR3 consists of 15 residues.

This clonotype was counted a few times. The J gene is TRBJ2-1, the V gene TRBV24-1; 9 bases line up with TRBD2. V dropped 4 bases and J dropped 6; count of bases not matched to a gene: 9. The CDR3 loop spans 16 amino acids. Germline-derived CDR1 and CDR2 are KGHDR and SFDVKD. CDR3 DNA: TGTGCCACCAGTGACCCTAGCGGGACGGGGAGCAATGAGCAGTTCTTC. Residues: CATSDPSGTGSNEQFF.

The genes are TRBV24-1 and TRBJ1-2; 8 bases line up with TRBD1. The CDR3 extends over 13 amino acids. With V trimmed by 4 bases and J by 8 bases, 5 bases remained unmatched. Germline loops: CDR1 KGHDR, CDR2 SFDVKD. DNA for the CDR3: TGTGCCACCAGTGACCGCAGGGGGCAGGGCTACACCTTC. It is translated as CATSDRRGQGYTF.

Ten or more counts support this clonotype. The CDR3 spells CASSLDPGAETQYF. The CDR3 nucleotides are TGTGCCAGCAGCTTAGATCCGGGCGCAGAGACCCAGTACTTC. This chain uses TRBV7-2 with TRBJ2-5; D is undetermined. The V and J ends lost 1 base and 4 bases respectively, with 10 bases between them. CDR3 length: 14 amino acids. CDR1 SGHTA and CDR2 FQGNSA come from the germline V gene. Together with reference TRBV7-2 and TRBJ2-5, the CDR3 gives the full variable domain: GAGVSQSPSNKVTEKGKDVELRCDPISGHTALYWYRQSLGQGLEFLIYFQGNSAPDKSGLPSDRFSAERTGGSVSTLTIQRTQQEDSAVYLCASSLDPGAETQYFGPGTRLLVL.

V gene TRBV7-2 combines with J gene TRBJ1-2, with D perhaps TRBD1 (6 bases). Trimming shortened V by 2 bases and J by 4 bases, and 14 bases separated the two germline ends. Germline V gene sequence: CDR1 SGHTA, CDR2 FQGNSA. The CDR3 covers 15 residues. The CDR3 region is CASSLNWGGGYGYTF. DNA of the CDR3: TGTGCCAGCAGCTTAAATTGGGGGGGCGGCTATGGCTACACCTTC.